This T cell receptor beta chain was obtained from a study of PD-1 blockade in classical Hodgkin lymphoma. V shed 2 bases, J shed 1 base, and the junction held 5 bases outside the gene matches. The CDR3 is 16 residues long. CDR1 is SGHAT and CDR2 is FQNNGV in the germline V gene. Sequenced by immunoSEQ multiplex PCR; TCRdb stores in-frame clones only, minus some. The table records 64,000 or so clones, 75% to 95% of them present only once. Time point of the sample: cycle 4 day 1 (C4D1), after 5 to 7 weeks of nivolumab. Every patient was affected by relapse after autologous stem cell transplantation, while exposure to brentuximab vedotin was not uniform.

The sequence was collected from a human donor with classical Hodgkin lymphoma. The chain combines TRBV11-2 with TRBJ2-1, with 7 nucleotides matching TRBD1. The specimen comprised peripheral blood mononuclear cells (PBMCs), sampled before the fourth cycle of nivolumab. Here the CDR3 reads CASSLRRQGSYNEQFF. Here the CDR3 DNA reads TGTGCCAGCAGCTTAAGGAGACAGGGTTCCTACAATGAGCAGTTCTTC.